These 31 T cell receptor beta chains were sequenced from one sample in a study of cytomegalovirus exposure and HLA in healthy donors. Here immunoSEQ multiplex PCR was the method, and the copy in TCRdb shows in-frame clones only, minus some. The sample consists of some 120,000 clones, 85% to 90% of them appearing once. The specimen was PBMCs. The receptors originated from a man aged 25-45 years in good health and CMV-seronegative.

The chain combines TRBV7-3 with TRBJ2-7; 8 nucleotides agree with TRBD2. Germline V gene lookup returns CDR1 SGHTA and CDR2 FQGTGA. This CDR3 comprises 14 residues. The junction had 2 bases not matched to a gene; V was cut back by 0 bases and J by 4 bases. This CDR3 reads CASSLTSGTYEQYF. In DNA, the CDR3 is TGTGCCAGCAGCTTAACTAGCGGGACGTACGAGCAGTACTTC.

CDR3 DNA: TGTGCCAGCAGCCCTACTACAGATACGCAGTATTTT. The encoded protein is CASSPTTDTQYF. The V and J genes are TRBV11-2 and TRBJ2-3, with no clear D. This CDR3 is built from 12 residues. The V end lost 5 bases, the J end lost 3 bases, and 6 bases lay between the germline ends. Germline V gives CDR1 SGHAT, CDR2 FQNNGV. The full variable domain, with the rest looked up from reference TRBV11-2 and TRBJ2-3, is EAGVAQSPRYKIIEKRQSVAFWCNPISGHATLYWYQQILGQGPKLLIQFQNNGVVDDSQLPKDRFSAERLKGVDSTLKIQPAKLEDSAVYLCASSPTTDTQYFGPGTRLTVL.

The chain carries TRBV11-2 and TRBJ2-1, with 9 positions matching TRBD2. The germline CDR1 and CDR2 sequences are SGHAT and FQNNGV. The CDR3 sequence is 16 residues long. The V segment lost 4 bases and the J segment 2 bases; nucleotides outside the gene matches: 6. DNA of the CDR3: TGTGCCAGCAGCTCAAGACTAGCGGATACCTACAATGAGCAGTTCTTC. Translated: CASSSRLADTYNEQFF.

This clone was detected only a few times. The chain recombines TRBV7-9 with TRBJ1-1, with 9 bases fitting TRBD1. V was pared by 5 bases and J by 2 bases, with 9 bases of the junction left unmatched. From germline, CDR1 is SEHNR and CDR2 FQNEAQ (reference sequence). This CDR3 contains 16 residues. CDR3 in amino acids: CASSPRDRVGNTEAFF. The CDR3 DNA is TGTGCCAGCAGCCCCAGGGACAGGGTAGGTAACACTGAAGCTTTCTTT.

This chain joins TRBV2 and TRBJ1-1, with unresolved D. Per germline, CDR1 SNHLY and CDR2 FYNNEI. V dropped 6 bases and J dropped 0 bases, with 8 bases sitting between them. The CDR3 is 13 amino acids. CDR3 nucleotide sequence: TGTGCCAGCAGAGGAGTAATGAACACTGAAGCTTTCTTT. Translation: CASRGVMNTEAFF.

The gene calls are TRBV6-4 and TRBJ2-1, with 7 bases fitting TRBD1. Germline V gene sequence: CDR1 MRHNA, CDR2 SNTAGT. Losses at the gene ends were 6 bases for V and 7 bases for J; bases not matched to a gene: 6. This CDR3 region has 13 residues. CDR3 protein: CASSPGTANEQFF. In nucleotides, the CDR3 is TGTGCCAGCAGCCCAGGGACAGCAAATGAGCAGTTCTTC.

The J gene is TRBJ2-7, the V gene TRBV10-3; D is possibly TRBD1 (5 bases). Germline values: CDR1 ENHRY, CDR2 SYGVKD. CDR3 size: 15 residues. Trimming took 0 bases from V and 2 from J, leaving 11 bases between them. The CDR3 sequence is CAISESMTATYEQYF. The CDR3 bases are TGTGCCATCAGTGAGTCTATGACAGCCACCTACGAGCAGTACTTC.

CDR3 nucleotides: TGTGCCAGCTCAAACACCGGGACAGGGTCCAATGAGCAGTTCTTC. This encodes CASSNTGTGSNEQFF. V gene TRBV18 combines with J gene TRBJ2-1, with 9 bases aligning to TRBD1. V shed 5 bases and J 6 bases; nucleotides not matched to a gene: 8. CDR1 is KGHSH, CDR2 LQKENI, per germline. This CDR3 region has 15 residues.

V is TRBV7-9 and J is TRBJ1-1; a possible D gene is TRBD1 (5 bases). Trimming took off 1 base at V and 1 base at J, with 10 bases between the two ends. The germline V gene has CDR1 SEHNR and CDR2 FQNEAQ (reference sequence). This CDR3 region has 15 residues. The DNA of the CDR3 is TGTGCCAGCAGCTTAGGCGTGACAGAGAACACTGAAGCTTTCTTT. It is translated as CASSLGVTENTEAFF.

CDR3: CASSPQGEHTF. The CDR3, as DNA: TGTGCCAGCAGCCCTCAGGGGGAACACACCTTC. This chain connects TRBV2 to TRBJ1-2; TRBD1 aligns across 7 bases. The CDR3 runs to 11 residues. From germline, CDR1 is SNHLY and CDR2 FYNNEI. V lost 6 bases and J lost 12; bases outside the gene matches: 7.

This sequence joins TRBV7-9 and TRBJ1-4; TRBD1 agrees at 8 bases. The CDR3 runs to 12 residues. The junction had 1 base not matched to a gene; V was cut back by 8 bases and J by 5 bases. Germline V gene sequence: CDR1 SEHNR, CDR2 FQNEAQ (reference sequence). As DNA, the CDR3 is TGTGCCAGCGACAGGGGAAATGAAAAACTGTTTTTT. It translates to CASDRGNEKLFF.

As DNA, the CDR3 is TGTGCCAGCAGTCCTACTCAGGGTGGTGCTGAAGCTTTCTTT. It specifies CASSPTQGGAEAFF. This rearrangement joins TRBV6-5 to TRBJ1-1, with a possible D match to TRBD1 (5 bases). Germline CDR1 and CDR2: MNHEY and SVGAGI. Trimming left V 5 bases short and J 6 bases short, with 16 bases between. The CDR3 extends over 14 amino acids.

The chain uses TRBV19 and TRBJ2-1; 10 nucleotides line up with TRBD2. V gave up 9 bases and J gave up 6 bases; unmatched junction bases: 11. This CDR3 region has 15 residues. Germline V gives CDR1 LNHDA, CDR2 SQIVND (reference sequence). The CDR3 loop reads CASQNLAGVPNEQFF. CDR3 coding DNA: TGTGCCAGCCAGAACCTAGCGGGAGTTCCCAATGAGCAGTTCTTC.

The rearrangement uses TRBV6-5 and TRBJ2-1; 7 bases line up with TRBD1. The CDR3 consists of 11 residues. V gave up 5 bases and J gave up 10 bases; unmatched junction bases: 2. Germline CDR1 MNHEY, CDR2 SVGAGI. The CDR3 loop reads CASSLRGEQFF. The CDR3 DNA follows: TGTGCCAGCAGTCTCAGGGGGGAGCAGTTCTTC.

This clone was counted only a few times. This chain joins TRBV10-3 and TRBJ2-7; D perhaps matches TRBD1 (7 bases). Germline CDR1 is ENHRY and CDR2 is SYGVKD. The CDR3 runs to 11 residues. Between the trimmed V and J ends, which lost 8 bases and 9 bases, there was a span of 14 bases. CDR3 sequence reads: CAIARQGGQYF. CDR3 bases: TGTGCCATCGCCAGACAGGGAGGGCAGTACTTC.

This clone was detected once. The J gene is TRBJ2-1, the V gene TRBV5-1, with 9 bases aligning to TRBD2. Per germline, CDR1 SGHRS and CDR2 YFSETQ. Trimming removed 4 bases from V and 15 bases from J; junction bases left unmatched: 8. The CDR3 is 12 residues long. CDR3 amino acids: CASSQTGTSTFF. The DNA for the CDR3 is TGCGCCAGCAGCCAAACCGGGACTAGCACGTTCTTC.

V and J are TRBV27 and TRBJ1-2; no clear D gene. There are 13 residues in the CDR3. Trimming pared 4 bases from V and 2 bases from J, leaving 8 bases between. The germline V gene encodes CDR1 MNHEY and CDR2 SMNVEV (reference sequence). This CDR3 reads CASSSDTNYGYTF. CDR3 DNA sequence: TGTGCCAGCAGTTCCGACACAAACTATGGCTACACCTTC.

This rearrangement joins TRBV4-1 to TRBJ2-1; 13 bases are shared with TRBD2. The CDR3 totals 16 residues. V lost 0 bases, J lost 8 bases, and 4 bases stayed unmatched. Looked up from germline, CDR1 is MGHRA and CDR2 is YSYEKL. The CDR3 is CASSQDLLAGGYEQFF. CDR3 bases: TGCGCCAGCAGCCAAGACCTACTAGCGGGAGGGTATGAGCAGTTCTTC.

J is TRBJ2-1 and V is TRBV7-9, with 11 bases fitting TRBD2. CDR1 is SEHNR, CDR2 FQNEAQ, per germline (reference sequence). The length of the CDR3 is 15 residues. The V gene end was trimmed by 5 bases and the J gene end by 8 bases; junction bases not matched to a gene: 8. CDR3 nucleotide sequence: TGTGCCAGCAGCGAAACTAGCGGGAGTAAGGATGAGCAGTTCTTC. Amino acid sequence: CASSETSGSKDEQFF.

V usage is TRBV7-9 and J usage is TRBJ2-5; weak D call: TRBD1 (6 bases). V was pared by 11 bases and J by 1 base, with 14 bases between. This CDR3 is built from 13 residues. The V gene's germline CDR1 is SEHNR and CDR2 FQNEAQ (reference sequence). CDR3 bases: TGTGCCGCCGACCAGGGGTCCCAAGAGACCCAGTACTTC. Its protein product is CAADQGSQETQYF.

V usage is TRBV6-1 and J usage is TRBJ1-5; perhaps TRBD1 as D (6 bases). The germline V gene has CDR1 MNHNS and CDR2 SASEGT. The CDR3 covers 16 residues. Trimming cost V 4 bases and J 2 bases, with 15 bases left between them. CDR3 loop: CASSGKGGRGNQPQHF. The CDR3 bases are TGTGCCAGCAGTGGGAAAGGGGGTAGGGGCAATCAGCCCCAGCATTTT.

The chain links TRBV4-1 to TRBJ1-1, with TRBD1 matching over 11 bases. This CDR3 has 18 amino acids. Unmatched junction bases numbered 11, after V lost 4 bases and J lost 1 base. Germline lookup yields CDR1 MGHRA and CDR2 YSYEKL. CDR3 coding DNA: TGCGCCAGCAGCCGCACACCGGGACAGGGGGACAGGAACACTGAAGCTTTCTTT. This sequence encodes CASSRTPGQGDRNTEAFF.

This clone was recorded once. V is TRBV6-6 and J is TRBJ2-1; 9 nucleotides match TRBD1. V gave up 2 bases and J gave up 7 bases; unmatched junction bases: 6. This CDR3 is built from 15 residues. Per germline, CDR1 MNHNY and CDR2 SVGAGI (reference sequence). CDR3 residues: CASSYPDRGGNEQFF. DNA of the CDR3: TGTGCCAGCAGTTACCCGGACAGGGGAGGGAATGAGCAGTTCTTC.

As for this clone: The same CDR3 also results from other DNA sequences found in this sample. J is TRBJ1-2 and V is TRBV27; a possible D gene is TRBD1 (5 bases). Trimming took 3 bases from V and 5 from J, leaving 10 bases between them. Germline lookup yields CDR1 MNHEY and CDR2 SMNVEV (reference sequence). The CDR3 covers 13 residues. The CDR3 DNA follows: TGTGCCAGCAGTTTCCGGGGGGGGTATGGCTACACCTTC. Its protein is CASSFRGGYGYTF.

The gene calls are TRBV2 and TRBJ2-7; the match to TRBD2 covers 10 bases. There are 19 residues in the CDR3. J was trimmed by 0 bases and V by 0 bases; bases with no gene match: 11. Germline assignment: CDR1 SNHLY and CDR2 FYNNEI. Written as DNA, the CDR3 is TGTGCCAGCAGTGAAGCGCGGGGGACTAGCGTACGTATCTCCTACGAGCAGTACTTC. Residues: CASSEARGTSVRISYEQYF.

This chain connects TRBV30 to TRBJ2-1; D unresolved. Germline CDR1 is GTSNPN and CDR2 is SVGIG (reference sequence). The V end lost 4 bases, the J end lost 0 bases, and 7 bases lay between the germline ends. The CDR3 is made up of 13 amino acids. The CDR3 protein is CAWIRSSYNEQFF. Here the CDR3 DNA reads TGTGCCTGGATCAGGTCCTCCTACAATGAGCAGTTCTTC.

In DNA form, the CDR3 reads TGTGCCAGCAGTTACTCCGGGCCTAGCGGGAGGAATGAGCAGTTCTTC. This encodes CASSYSGPSGRNEQFF. The rearrangement joins TRBV6-5 to TRBJ2-1, with TRBD2 matching 11 bases. The CDR3 length is 16 residues. With 0 bases clipped from V and 7 bases from J, the junction kept 5 bases outside the gene matches. CDR1 and CDR2 (germline): MNHEY, SVGAGI.

The chain has TRBV5-4 and TRBJ2-2; D not certain. The CDR3 totals 15 residues. Between the trimmed V and J ends, which lost 4 bases and 0 bases, there was a span of 10 bases. CDR1 and CDR2 (germline): SGHNT, YYREEE (reference sequence). CDR3 in amino acids: CASSRVGANTGELFF. The CDR3 bases are TGTGCCAGCAGCCGAGTCGGTGCGAACACCGGGGAGCTGTTTTTT. The full variable domain, with the rest looked up from reference TRBV5-4 and TRBJ2-2, is ETGVTQSPTHLIKTRGQQVTLRCSSQSGHNTVSWYQQALGQGPQFIFQYYREEENGRGNFPPRFSGLQFPNYSSELNVNALELDDSALYLCASSRVGANTGELFFGEGSRLTVL.

The chain employs TRBV4-1 and TRBJ2-7; D gene ambiguous. Germline lookup yields CDR1 MGHRA and CDR2 YSYEKL. V gave up 3 bases and J gave up 6 bases, with 12 bases separating them. The CDR3 runs 13 residues. In nucleotides, the CDR3 is TGCGCCAGCAGCCAGCCTCGAACCGGCGAGCAGTACTTC. Protein: CASSQPRTGEQYF.

This chain connects TRBV9 to TRBJ2-2, with no clear D. Trimming cost V 4 bases and J 5 bases, with 9 bases left between them. Germline CDR1 SGDLS, CDR2 YYNGEE. The CDR3 has 13 residues. The CDR3 is CASSTPRTGELFF. The CDR3, as DNA: TGTGCCAGCAGCACTCCCCGGACCGGGGAGCTGTTTTTT.

The J gene is TRBJ2-2, the V gene TRBV7-6; perhaps TRBD2 as D (6 bases). Germline V gene sequence: CDR1 SGHVS, CDR2 FNYEAQ. CDR3 length equals 17 residues. The V gene lost 1 base and the J gene lost 0 bases, with 12 bases spanning the gap. The CDR3 bases are TGTGCCAGCAGCTTAGTGCGGGCGGGAACGAACACCGGGGAGCTGTTTTTT. Amino acid sequence: CASSLVRAGTNTGELFF.